This T cell receptor (beta chain) originates from a study of shared clonotypes between healthy human individuals (dated by TCRdb to the early 2020s). Turning to the overall study: The cohort comprised a couple of women and a few men aged 18 to 49 years. Per donor, three plates each were used for CD4 naive and CD4 memory, two for CD8 naive, and one for CD8 memory. To estimate repertoire size and how much clonotypes are shared between individuals, the study performed deep sequencing of blood TCR repertoires from about five healthy adults. To increase sequencing depth and limit assay-specific biases, TCR repertoire library preparation and sequencing were carried out by different laboratories using diverse techniques. Each donor's leukapheresis produced roughly between roughly 0.85 and 9 billion PBMCs. Findings and caveats that apply to the study as a whole: Higher generation probabilities were observed for clonotypes shared by all four sorted-subset donors than for non-shared clonotypes. When a handful of donors were compared, the shared fraction of clonotypes was 5% to 6.5% for naive CD4, roughly 3.3% for naive CD8, roughly 2.3% for memory CD4, and 0.35% to 0.4% for memory CD8. Rarefaction of sorted-subset datasets indicated incomplete sequencing despite the large sequencing depth. The small number of donors limited the genetic and exposure-history diversity represented. Pairwise subsampling led to the expectation that sequencing depth would affect the degree of clonotype sharing among donors. Sampling was restricted to blood, and TCR repertoires in tissue are likely to differ from TCR repertoires in blood. Naive subsets generally had larger estimated clonotype richness than memory subsets did.

This clone was observed a single time. No cognate antigen has been identified for it. Base qualities are missing; no much larger clone stands one base away. Other DNA sequences of this sample code for an identical CDR3. Using the deep immunoSEQ assay, multiplex PCR amplified TCR CDR3 regions from genomic DNA. For each cell subset, the extracted genomic DNA was distributed evenly across all wells of several immunoSEQ 96-well plates, and each plate served as one replicate. Each replicate PCR for sorted subsets received about 200 ng genomic DNA, equal to roughly 30,000 T cell genomes. The purified libraries were quantified using a Qubit 3.0 fluorometer, sized with a Bioanalyzer 2100, and then quantified again using the KAPA Library Quantification kit. Every immunoSEQ 96-well plate was sequenced on a separate single-read 150-cycle Illumina NextSeq 550 flow cell. Per the original workflow: Because only junctional sequences without quality scores were contained in the immunoSEQ output, filtering matching that applied to full-length reads could not be performed. Sequences were annotated with PyIR, a Python wrapper for IgBLAST v1.9, and V/J genes and CDR3 were assigned using IMGT germline references. Reads with weak V/J assignments (E-value above 1e-6), missing CDR3, stop codons, out-of-frame junctions, or ambiguous translated residues were removed. V3J clonotypes were defined as sequences sharing an identical inferred V gene, J gene, and CDR3 amino acid sequence. Percentage overlap between repertoires was computed as shared unique clonotypes divided by the size of the smaller repertoire. RTK rarefaction, the Chao1 estimator, and Recon v2.1 estimates of unobserved clonotypes were used to assess repertoire richness. OLGA was used to compute generation probabilities for all TCRbeta clonotypes that the gDNA method yielded from a few donors. The table was pulled from immuneACCESS by TCRdb, which kept in-frame rearrangements only. Such tables lose some clones; where checked, under half of the loss comes from unresolved V genes, and the rest has no known cause. V, J and clone size are taken as reported in that table, and D and trimming were inferred from the DNA itself. The sample table shows 1.5 million to 2.5 million clones, and 85% to 95% are seen once. The ten most abundant clones make up 1.2% of the sample.

Reading the germline V gene gives CDR1 SGDLS and CDR2 YYNGEE. Inclusive of the bounding cysteine and phenylalanine, the CDR3 is 14 residues long. Only the CDR3 DNA stays, 42 bases, in frame from base 1. V is pared back by 2 bases and J by 3 bases, with 9 bases lying between the germline termini. CD8 naive samples consisted of CD45RO-negative cells that were positively selected for CCR7, yielding a CD45RA+CCR7+ population without TemRA cells. Donors were healthy HIV-negative adults with no recently reported acute infections or vaccinations. All donors were Caucasian adults living in Nashville, Tennessee, USA. After blood collection by leukapheresis, PBMCs were isolated using Ficoll-Histopaque density gradient centrifugation and then cryopreserved in the vapor phase of liquid nitrogen. Analytical flow cytometry was used to check the purity and quantity of every magnetically sorted T cell population. Genomic DNA was isolated from every sorted fraction and measured by UV absorbance on a Nanodrop 2000c.

The sample was naive CD8+ T cells sorted from blood. The sample's cell subset or site, from its label and the paper: CD45RA+CCR7+. The chain links TRBV9 with TRBJ2-1; TRBD2 is possibly the D segment (6 matching bases). The sequence was collected from a man aged 18 to 29 in good health. For the CDR3, the sequence is CASSVGGGYNEQFF. The sequenced DNA is TGTGCCAGCAGCGTTGGGGGAGGCTACAATGAGCAGTTCTTC.